The clone carrying this TCR beta chain showed up just a few times. Its antigen is currently unknown. These data originate in a study of cytomegalovirus exposure and HLA in healthy donors. The CDR3 spans 15 residues. Germline V gene sequence: CDR1 SGDLS, CDR2 YYNGEE. The germline V and J ends were trimmed by 0 bases and 2 bases, with 12 bases remaining between them. Unrecorded immune exposures were likely, despite nominal health at sampling. A multiplex PCR was run with 60 Vbeta primers and 13 Jbeta primers. The repertoire was sequenced with immunoSEQ multiplex PCR; TCRdb's copy has only in-frame clones and lacks some. The table lists fewer than 130,000 clones, around three quarters of them singletons. Broader study findings: In a later analysis, V- and J-gene trimming of beta chains associated with a DCLRE1C missense variant, replicated independently. There were some public TCRs occurring in many donors, but most TCR sequences were rare. It has been reported that TCR beta sequences accurately predicted the HLA-A and HLA-B alleles of most subjects.

The TCR originated in a woman between 40 and 50 years old in good health and CMV-seronegative. Material: PBMCs. V usage is TRBV9 and J usage is TRBJ2-7; D call uncertain. CDR3 in amino acids: CASSVDDSRAYEQYF. The CDR3 DNA sequence: TGTGCCAGCAGCGTAGATGACTCCCGTGCCTACGAGCAGTACTTC.